This T cell receptor beta chain comes out of a study of blood T cell repertoires in COVID-19. Study-wide context: From T cells, B-cell-depleted T cells, or PBMCs came the material, which was cDNA or gDNA.

Generated by immunoSEQ multiplex PCR, the TCRdb table keeps only in-frame clones and is missing some. The sample shows 150,000 to 250,000 clones, around 75% of them seen only once. V was shortened by 9 bases and J by 4 bases, with 15 bases between the two germline ends. Looked up from germline, CDR1 is MNHEY and CDR2 is SVGAGI. The CDR3 contains 14 residues. The V call is TRBV6-5, the J call TRBJ1-4, with D possibly TRBD1 on 5 matching bases. The source of this sequence is a woman aged 40 to 50 with COVID-19, enrolled during active disease. The sequenced material came from peripheral blood. CDR3: CASRTGLFNEKLFF. The CDR3, as DNA: TGTGCCAGTAGAACGGGACTGTTTAATGAAAAACTGTTTTTT.